Detailed here is one T cell receptor beta chain. No antigen is known for it. The assay was immunoSEQ multiplex PCR, and TCRdb's table has in-frame clones only and misses some. The repertoire includes 40,000 or so clones, about 92% of them detected once, and about a tenth sits in the top ten. This sample is part of a study of OX40 agonist ivuxolimab in advanced cancers. Background on the study: Partial responses occurred in three patients (one hepatocellular carcinoma, two cutaneous melanoma).

Study-level results: Several nonresponders also turned out to have low normalized T-cell clonal expansion.

With baseline, cycle 4 day 1, and cycle 7 day 1 as timepoints, blood was sampled. CDR1 and CDR2 from the germline V gene are SGHNT and YYREEE (reference sequence). V was trimmed by 8 bases and J by 0 bases, leaving 9 bases between them. The CDR3 has 13 residues. The V gene is TRBV5-4, the J gene TRBJ2-1, with D possibly matching TRBD1 (5 bases). The clonotype originates from an adult with an advanced solid tumor such as melanoma, head and neck, liver or kidney cancer. Sequencing was performed on CD4+ or CD8+ T cells sorted from blood, taken in a trial of the OX40 agonist ivuxolimab. The chain's CDR3 is CASQGSSYNEQFF. For the CDR3, the DNA is TGTGCCAGTCAGGGCAGCTCCTACAATGAGCAGTTCTTC.